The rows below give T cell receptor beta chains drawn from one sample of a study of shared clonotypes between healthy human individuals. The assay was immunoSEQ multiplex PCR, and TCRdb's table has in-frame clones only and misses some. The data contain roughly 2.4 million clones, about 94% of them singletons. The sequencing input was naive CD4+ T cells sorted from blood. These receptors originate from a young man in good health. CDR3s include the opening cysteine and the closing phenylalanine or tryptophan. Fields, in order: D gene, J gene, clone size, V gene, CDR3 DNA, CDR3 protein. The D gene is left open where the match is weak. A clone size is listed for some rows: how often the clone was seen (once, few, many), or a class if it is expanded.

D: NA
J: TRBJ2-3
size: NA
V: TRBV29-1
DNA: TGCAGCCATCTCGCCCGGGAAAACACAGATACGCAGTATTTT
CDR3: CSHLARENTDTQYF

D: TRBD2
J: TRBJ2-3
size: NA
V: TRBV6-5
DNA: TGTGCCAGCAGTTACGATTTAGCGGGGATCACAGATACGCAGTATTTT
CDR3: CASSYDLAGITDTQYF

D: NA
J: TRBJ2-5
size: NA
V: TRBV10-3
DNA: TGTGCCATCAGCGGACGCAACGTACAAGAGACCCAGTACTTC
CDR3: CAISGRNVQETQYF

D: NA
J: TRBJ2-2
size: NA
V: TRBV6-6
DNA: TGTGCCAGCAGTTATGGCGTCGGGCCGAACACCGGGGAGCTGTTTTTT
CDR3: CASSYGVGPNTGELFF

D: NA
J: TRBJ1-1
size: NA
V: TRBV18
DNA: TGTGCCAGCTCACCCCCGGGGGGCACTGAAGCTTTCTTT
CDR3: CASSPPGGTEAFF

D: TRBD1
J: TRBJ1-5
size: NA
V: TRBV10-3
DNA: TGTGCCACAGGGGGCGCCGGCAATCAGCCCCAGCATTTT
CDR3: CATGGAGNQPQHF

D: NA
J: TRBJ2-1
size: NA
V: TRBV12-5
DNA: TGTGCTAGTGGTTTGAGGGTCCGGAGGTACAATGAGCAGTTCTTC
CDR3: CASGLRVRRYNEQFF

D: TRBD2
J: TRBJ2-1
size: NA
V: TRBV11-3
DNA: TGTGCCAGCAGCTTATCGGGGGATATAATAGCGGGATCCAACAATGAGCAGTTCTTC
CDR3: CASSLSGDIIAGSNNEQFF

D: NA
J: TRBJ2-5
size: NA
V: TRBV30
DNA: TGTGCCTGGAGTCGAGACGTTCTTGGGGAGACCCAGTACTTC
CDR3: CAWSRDVLGETQYF

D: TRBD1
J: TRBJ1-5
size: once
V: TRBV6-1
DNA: TGTGCCAGCTGGGACAGGGCACCCAATCAGCCCCAGCATTTT
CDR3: CASWDRAPNQPQHF

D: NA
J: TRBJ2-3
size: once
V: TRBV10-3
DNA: TGTGCCATCAGTGATGGGGTGAATACGCAGTATTTT
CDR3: CAISDGVNTQYF

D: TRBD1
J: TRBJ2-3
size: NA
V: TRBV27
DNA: TGTGCCAGCAGTCCGAGGGGCAGGGGGCTTAGCACAGATACGCAGTATTTT
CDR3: CASSPRGRGLSTDTQYF

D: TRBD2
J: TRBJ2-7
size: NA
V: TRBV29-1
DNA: TGCAGCGTGGGGACTAGCGGGGGCCCCTACGAGCAGTACTTC
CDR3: CSVGTSGGPYEQYF

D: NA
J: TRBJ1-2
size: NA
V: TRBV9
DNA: TGTGCCAGCAGCCCGTCGGGCAGGGCCAGGGGAGGCTACACCTTC
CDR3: CASSPSGRARGGYTF

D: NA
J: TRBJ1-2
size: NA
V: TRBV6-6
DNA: TGTGCCAGCACCGACGGAAGGCGGGGTAGTAACTATGGCTACACCTTC
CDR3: CASTDGRRGSNYGYTF

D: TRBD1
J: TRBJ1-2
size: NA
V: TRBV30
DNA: TGTGCCTGGACAGGGGGCGGAGGCTATGGCTACACCTTC
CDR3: CAWTGGGGYGYTF

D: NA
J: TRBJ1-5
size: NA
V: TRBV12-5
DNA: TGTGCTAGTGGTTTCGGGGGCAGCAATCAGCCCCAGCATTTT
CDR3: CASGFGGSNQPQHF

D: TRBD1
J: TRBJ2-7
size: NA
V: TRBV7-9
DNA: TGTGCCAGCAGCTTAGCTTCAGGACAGGGGGCATACGAGCAGTACTTC
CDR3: CASSLASGQGAYEQYF

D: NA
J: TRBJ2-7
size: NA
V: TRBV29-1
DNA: TGCAGCGTTGTCACCCCTAGATCCTACGAGCAGTACTTC
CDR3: CSVVTPRSYEQYF

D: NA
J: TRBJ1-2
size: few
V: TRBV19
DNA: TGTGCCAGTAGTATGGGCTATGGCTACACCTTC
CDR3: CASSMGYGYTF

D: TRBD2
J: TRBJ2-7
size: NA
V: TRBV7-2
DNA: TGTGCCAGCAGCTTAGCGACTAGCGGGTCCTACGAGCAGTACTTC
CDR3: CASSLATSGSYEQYF

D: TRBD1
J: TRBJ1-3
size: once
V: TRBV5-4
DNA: TGTGCCAGCAGCTTGGGGACAGGGGTCGGAAACACCATATATTTT
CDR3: CASSLGTGVGNTIYF

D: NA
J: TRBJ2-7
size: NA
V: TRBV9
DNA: TGTGCCAGCAGCGCCAACAGCGCCCGCGGCGGAGAGCAGTACTTC
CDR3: CASSANSARGGEQYF

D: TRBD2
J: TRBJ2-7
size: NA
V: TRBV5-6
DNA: TGTGCCAGCAGCTACCGCGGACTAGCGAGAAGCTCCTACGAGCAGTACTTC
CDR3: CASSYRGLARSSYEQYF

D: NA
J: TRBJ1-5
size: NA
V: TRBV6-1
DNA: TGTGCCAGCAGTGAGTCCTTAAGCAATCAGCCCCAGCATTTT
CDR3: CASSESLSNQPQHF

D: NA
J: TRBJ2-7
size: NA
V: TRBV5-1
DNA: TGCGCCAGCAGCTTGGGGACCGTCTCCTACGAGCAGTACTTC
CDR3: CASSLGTVSYEQYF

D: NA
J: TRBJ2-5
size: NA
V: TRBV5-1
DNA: TGCGCCAGCAGCTTGGAGGGCGGGGAGCGCATTGAGACCCAGTACTTC
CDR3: CASSLEGGERIETQYF

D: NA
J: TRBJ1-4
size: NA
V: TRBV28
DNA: TGTGCCAGCAGTTCAGCCGTGGTAGTTGAAAAACTGTTTTTT
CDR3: CASSSAVVVEKLFF

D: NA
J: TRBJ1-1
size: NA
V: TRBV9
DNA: TGTGCCAGCAGCGTAGGGCAGGGAGAGGGTGAAGCTTTCTTT
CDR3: CASSVGQGEGEAFF

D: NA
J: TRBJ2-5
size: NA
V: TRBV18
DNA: TGTGCCAGCTCACCCGGACACGTAGAGACCCAGTACTTC
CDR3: CASSPGHVETQYF

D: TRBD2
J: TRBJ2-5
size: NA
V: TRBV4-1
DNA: TGCGCCAGCAGCCAAACTGGGGCTAGCGGGGGTACGGAGACCCAGTACTTC
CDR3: CASSQTGASGGTETQYF

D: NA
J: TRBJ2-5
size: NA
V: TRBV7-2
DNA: TGTGCCAGCAGCGCTGGGGGGGAGACCCAGTACTTC
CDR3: CASSAGGETQYF

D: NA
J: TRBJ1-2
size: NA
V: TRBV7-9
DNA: TGTGCCAGCAGCCCGCCGGGTCGTTATGGCTACACCTTC
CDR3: CASSPPGRYGYTF

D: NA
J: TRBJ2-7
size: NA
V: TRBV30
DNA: TGTGCCTGGGGACGGGACGAGCAGTACTTC
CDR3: CAWGRDEQYF

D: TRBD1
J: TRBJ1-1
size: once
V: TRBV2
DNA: TGTGCCAGCAGTTGGGACAGGGGTGAAGCTTTCTTT
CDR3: CASSWDRGEAFF

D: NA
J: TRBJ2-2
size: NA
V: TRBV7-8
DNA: TGTGCCAGCAGCTCCCGGGCGGGGCCAGGCACCGGGGAGCTGTTTTTT
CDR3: CASSSRAGPGTGELFF